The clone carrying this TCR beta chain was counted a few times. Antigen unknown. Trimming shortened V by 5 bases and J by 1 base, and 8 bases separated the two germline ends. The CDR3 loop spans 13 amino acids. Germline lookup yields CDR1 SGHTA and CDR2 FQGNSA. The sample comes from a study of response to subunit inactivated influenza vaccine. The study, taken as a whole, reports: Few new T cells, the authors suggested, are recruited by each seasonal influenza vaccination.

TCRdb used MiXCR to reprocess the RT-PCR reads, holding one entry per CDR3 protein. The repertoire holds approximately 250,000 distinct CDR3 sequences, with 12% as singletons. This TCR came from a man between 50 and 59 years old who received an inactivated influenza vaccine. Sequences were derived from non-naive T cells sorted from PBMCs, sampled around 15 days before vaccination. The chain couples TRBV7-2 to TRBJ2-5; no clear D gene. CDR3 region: CASSPPLQETQYF. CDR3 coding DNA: TGTGCCAGCAGCCCTCCCCTCCAAGAGACCCAGTACTTC.